This TCR beta chain was found in a study of T cells in Graves' hyperthyroidism and ophthalmopathy. Amplification of TCR beta CDR3 regions was performed using RNA transcripts as template. First-round RT-PCR with HTBI primers amplified the TCR CDR3 region. TCRdb re-called the multiplex PCR reads with MiXCR, one entry per CDR3 protein. The table lists a few hundred thousand distinct CDR3 sequences, roughly 50% of them singletons. The CDR3 runs 13 residues. Germline values: CDR1 DFQATT, CDR2 SNEGSKA (reference sequence). Exclusion followed for patients with uncontrolled infection, other autoimmune disease, pregnancy or lactation.

The source is an adult woman with Graves' disease, either hyperthyroidism or ophthalmopathy (not recorded which). The chain recombines TRBV20-1 with TRBJ1-5; 11 bases line up with TRBD1. The source material was peripheral blood or thyroid tissue (not recorded which). The CDR3 here is CSRGQGVGQPQHF. The CDR3 DNA follows: TGCAGCAGGGGACAGGGGGTTGGTCAGCCCCAGCATTTT.